This note documents a single TCR beta chain sequence. What it binds is not known. The data stem from a study of T cells expressing NK-cell markers. Across the whole study: The authors sequenced eight donors, of whom seven were HCMV-seropositive and one was seronegative. General study points: Roughly six of the donors carried dominant NKG2C+ clonotypes that took up about 1.0-7.0% of their CD8+ T cells. Whether expanded NKG2C-expressing T cell clones recognize HCMV is unknown.

This CDR3 has 16 residues. Germline lookup yields CDR1 SGHVS and CDR2 FQNEAQ. Researchers built TCR beta cDNA using 5'RACE template switching with UMIs. TCRdb re-called the 5' RACE reads; every CDR3 protein appears as one record, without DNA. The repertoire table contains hundreds of thousands of distinct CDR3 sequences. The chain employs TRBV7-8 and TRBJ1-3; without DNA, the TCRdb call of TRBD1 cannot be checked. The sequenced material came from blood T cells: a sorted CD56 or NKG2C T cell subset, CD4+ or CD8+ T cells, or bulk PBMC T cells (not recorded which). The TCR originated in a woman aged 18-69 years in good health. The CDR3 reads CASSVAYRGGGNTIYF.